Following are 7 T cell receptor beta chains from one sample sequenced in a study of neurological immune-mediated disorders. TCRdb called the 5' RACE reads again in MiXCR, with one record for every CDR3 protein. Here the sample spans some 41,000 distinct CDR3 sequences, roughly 15% being singletons. What was sequenced was CD4+ T cells from blood. These TCRs come from a woman aged 55-75 years with HTLV-1-associated myelopathy (HAM/TSP).

At least ten counts were recorded for this clonotype. The rearrangement joins TRBV29-1 to TRBJ2-1; 9 bases are a match to TRBD2. Germline-derived CDR1 and CDR2 are SQVTM and ANQGSEA. The CDR3 loop spans 14 amino acids. Trimming cost V 8 bases and J 4 bases; bases outside gene matches: 9. In DNA, the CDR3 is TGCAGCCTAGGGCGGGGGGGATTATACAATGAGCAGTTCTTC. This sequence encodes CSLGRGGLYNEQFF.

This clonotype was counted at least ten times. The DNA of the CDR3 is TGTGCCAGCAGCCTCGGACCGATAGCCAAAAACATTCAGTACTTC. Protein sequence: CASSLGPIAKNIQYF. The chain employs TRBV7-2 and TRBJ2-4; no definite D call. Germline assignment: CDR1 SGHTA and CDR2 FQGNSA. The CDR3 sequence is 15 residues long. Trimming pared 5 bases from V and 0 bases from J, leaving 11 bases between. Combining the CDR3 with reference TRBV7-2 and TRBJ2-4 gives the whole variable domain GAGVSQSPSNKVTEKGKDVELRCDPISGHTALYWYRQSLGQGLEFLIYFQGNSAPDKSGLPSDRFSAERTGGSVSTLTIQRTQQEDSAVYLCASSLGPIAKNIQYFGAGTRLSVL.

The chain links TRBV5-1 to TRBJ2-7; the D is unclear. The CDR3 has 16 residues. CDR1 and CDR2 (germline): SGHRS, YFSETQ. Trimming removed 7 bases at V and 3 bases at J, with 23 bases between. The CDR3 DNA is TGCGCCAGCTCACCCTACGGCAGCCGGGTGAACTACGAGCAGTACTTC. Amino acid sequence: CASSPYGSRVNYEQYF. Looking up the rest from reference TRBV5-1 and TRBJ2-7 gives the full variable domain: KAGVTQTPRYLIKTRGQQVTLSCSPISGHRSVSWYQQTPGQGLQFLFEYFSETQRNKGNFPGRFSGRQFSNSRSEMNVSTLELGDSALYLCASSPYGSRVNYEQYFGPGTRLTVT.

This clonotype has a count of ten or more. The chain recombines TRBV20-1 with TRBJ1-5; D remains unclear. The germline CDR1 and CDR2 sequences are DFQATT and SNEGSKA (reference sequence). Trimming took 3 bases from V and 2 from J, leaving 11 bases between them. The CDR3 totals 14 residues. The CDR3 sequence: CSASSVSGNQPQHF. DNA of the CDR3: TGCAGTGCTAGTTCGGTTTCCGGCAATCAGCCCCAGCATTTT.

The chain combines TRBV28 with TRBJ2-1; D uncertain. CDR1 MDHEN and CDR2 SYDVKM come from the germline V gene. The CDR3 is made up of 10 amino acids. Trimming took 4 bases from V and 8 from J, leaving 3 bases between them. In DNA form, the CDR3 reads TGTGCCAGCAGTTCCCATGAGCAGTTCTTC. Translated: CASSSHEQFF.

This clonotype was seen repeatedly, ten times or more. A much larger clonotype is one base distant, so this may be a read error. This chain connects TRBV6-1 to TRBJ1-1; D remains unclear. Germline lookup yields CDR1 MNHNS and CDR2 SASEGT. The V end was cut by 4 bases, the J end by 0 bases, with 6 bases between. This CDR3 is 13 amino acids long. CDR3 protein: CASSAHLNTEAFF. CDR3 DNA: TGTGCCAGCAGTGCACACCTGAACACTGAAGCTTTCTTT.

The J gene is TRBJ1-1, the V gene TRBV20-1; no reliable D call. The CDR3 runs 13 residues. V was clipped by 8 bases and J by 1 base, with 14 bases between them. Germline loops: CDR1 DFQATT, CDR2 SNEGSKA (reference sequence). CDR3 coding DNA: TGCAGTACCATCTACCTGGGGAACACTGAAGCTTTCTTT. Its protein is CSTIYLGNTEAFF.